This is a list of T cell receptor beta chains from one sample in a study of blood T cell repertoires in COVID-19. Some clones are missing from TCRdb's copy, which holds only in-frame ones; the method was immunoSEQ multiplex PCR. The repertoire holds 200,000 to 250,000 clones, with 84% as singletons. Specimen: peripheral blood. These receptors were obtained from a woman older than 75 with active or convalescent COVID-19. The CDR3 runs from the conserved cysteine through the conserved F or W. Each record gives: V gene, D gene, J gene, clone size, CDR3 protein, CDR3 DNA. A D gene is named only where the DNA matches it firmly. Size tells how often a clone was seen (once, few, many) or the class of an expanded clone, and some rows leave it out.

V: TRBV18; D: TRBD1; J: TRBJ2-2; size: -; CDR3: CASSPPVRGRPGELFF; DNA: TGTGCCAGCTCACCACCAGTCAGGGGGCGCCCCGGGGAGCTGTTTTTT
V: TRBV6-5; D: TRBD1; J: TRBJ1-2; size: -; CDR3: CASSSGTGRDNTF; DNA: TGTGCCAGCAGCAGCGGGACAGGTAGAGACAACACCTTC
V: TRBV28; D: TRBD1; J: TRBJ2-5; size: -; CDR3: CASSSPGQDQETQYF; DNA: TGTGCCAGCAGTTCTCCCGGACAGGATCAAGAGACCCAGTACTTC
V: TRBV4-2; D: TRBD1; J: TRBJ2-2; size: -; CDR3: CASSRSQSRDGTGWNTGELFF; DNA: TGTGCCAGCAGCCGAAGCCAAAGTAGGGATGGGACAGGGTGGAACACCGGGGAGCTGTTTTTT
V: TRBV19; D: -; J: TRBJ1-1; size: -; CDR3: CASSMGRVTEAFF; DNA: TGTGCCAGTAGTATGGGTCGGGTCACTGAAGCTTTCTTT
V: TRBV24-1; D: TRBD1; J: TRBJ1-2; size: -; CDR3: CATSDFETGTHYGYTF; DNA: TGTGCCACCAGTGATTTTGAGACAGGGACTCACTATGGCTACACCTTC
V: TRBV19; D: -; J: TRBJ1-6; size: -; CDR3: CASSIQGQLYNSPLHF; DNA: TGTGCCAGTAGTATCCAGGGCCAACTTTATAATTCACCCCTCCACTTT
V: TRBV5-1; D: -; J: TRBJ2-1; size: once; CDR3: CASSFRQYNEQFF; DNA: TGCGCCAGCAGCTTTCGACAATACAATGAGCAGTTCTTC
V: TRBV6-2/TRBV6-3; D: -; J: TRBJ2-2; size: -; CDR3: CASSYSAGGRRDYTGELFF; DNA: TGTGCCAGCAGTTACTCGGCCGGTGGTAGGCGGGATTACACCGGGGAGCTGTTTTTT
V: TRBV4-1; D: TRBD2; J: TRBJ2-1; size: -; CDR3: CASSQRGTSGMNEQFF; DNA: TGCGCCAGCAGCCAGCGCGGAACTAGCGGGATGAATGAGCAGTTCTTC
V: TRBV18; D: -; J: TRBJ2-3; size: -; CDR3: CASSPRTDTQYF; DNA: TGTGCCAGCTCACCGAGAACAGATACGCAGTATTTT
V: TRBV5-4; D: TRBD1; J: TRBJ1-4; size: -; CDR3: CASSSAKGTARNEKLFF; DNA: TGTGCCAGCAGCTCCGCTAAAGGGACAGCCAGGAATGAAAAACTGTTTTTT
V: TRBV19; D: -; J: TRBJ2-3; size: -; CDR3: CASRALRQGTDTQYF; DNA: TGTGCCAGTAGGGCCCTCCGACAGGGCACAGATACGCAGTATTTT
V: TRBV7-9; D: -; J: TRBJ2-5; size: -; CDR3: CASSSPGGETQYF; DNA: TGTGCCAGCAGCTCCCCCGGCGGGGAGACCCAGTACTTC
V: TRBV7-2; D: TRBD2; J: TRBJ2-7; size: -; CDR3: CASSLLAGEGQYF; DNA: TGTGCCAGCAGCTTGCTAGCGGGAGAGGGGCAGTACTTC
V: TRBV30; D: TRBD1; J: TRBJ1-6; size: -; CDR3: CAWSVGTGSSPLHF; DNA: TGTGCCTGGAGTGTAGGGACAGGGTCGTCACCCCTCCACTTT
V: TRBV7-9; D: -; J: TRBJ2-7; size: -; CDR3: CASSETQRDQYF; DNA: TGTGCCAGCAGCGAAACACAACGGGATCAGTACTTC
V: TRBV6-1; D: TRBD2; J: TRBJ2-1; size: -; CDR3: CASSRTSGKGEQFF; DNA: TGTGCCAGCAGCCGGACTAGCGGGAAAGGTGAGCAGTTCTTC
V: TRBV5-1; D: -; J: TRBJ1-2; size: -; CDR3: CASSLDGSTSGYTF; DNA: TGCGCCAGCAGCTTGGACGGGTCTACATCGGGCTACACCTTC
V: TRBV27; D: TRBD1; J: TRBJ1-4; size: -; CDR3: CASSRGLGGQGSEKLFF; DNA: TGTGCCAGCAGCCGGGGATTAGGAGGACAGGGTAGCGAAAAACTGTTTTTT
V: TRBV7-2; D: -; J: TRBJ1-2; size: few; CDR3: CASSRGQIYGYTF; DNA: TGTGCCAGCAGCAGAGGACAGATATATGGCTACACCTTC
V: TRBV6-5; D: -; J: TRBJ2-1; size: -; CDR3: CASSYRESYNEQFF; DNA: TGTGCCAGCAGTTACCGGGAGTCCTACAATGAGCAGTTCTTC
V: TRBV28; D: -; J: TRBJ1-2; size: -; CDR3: CASRPQTGLYGYTF; DNA: TGTGCCAGCAGACCGCAGACAGGCCTCTATGGCTACACCTTC
V: TRBV13; D: TRBD1; J: TRBJ2-4; size: -; CDR3: CASSLGPQGAGNIQYF; DNA: TGTGCCAGCAGCTTAGGTCCTCAGGGGGCAGGAAACATTCAGTACTTC
V: TRBV5-1; D: -; J: TRBJ1-3; size: -; CDR3: CASSLNAGSGNTIYF; DNA: TGCGCCAGCAGCTTGAATGCGGGCTCTGGAAACACCATATATTTT
V: TRBV7-8; D: TRBD1; J: TRBJ2-1; size: -; CDR3: CASNPQGKNYNEQFF; DNA: TGTGCCAGCAACCCACAGGGGAAAAACTACAATGAGCAGTTCTTC
V: TRBV4-1; D: TRBD1; J: TRBJ2-3; size: -; CDR3: CASSRRGGQGASTDTQYF; DNA: TGCGCCAGCAGCCGGAGAGGGGGACAGGGGGCAAGCACAGATACGCAGTATTTT
V: TRBV6-5; D: TRBD2; J: TRBJ2-1; size: -; CDR3: CASSFPGLGPNEQFF; DNA: TGTGCCAGCAGTTTTCCCGGACTAGGTCCCAATGAGCAGTTCTTC
V: TRBV11-2; D: -; J: TRBJ2-7; size: few; CDR3: CASSLDWTPGETSEQYF; DNA: TGTGCCAGCAGCTTAGATTGGACTCCCGGGGAGACCTCCGAGCAGTACTTC
V: TRBV6-2/TRBV6-3; D: -; J: TRBJ1-2; size: -; CDR3: CASSLQGDDGYTF; DNA: TGTGCCAGCAGTTTACAGGGAGACGATGGCTACACCTTC
V: TRBV6-5; D: TRBD2; J: TRBJ2-7; size: -; CDR3: CASKPSGSYEQYF; DNA: TGTGCCAGCAAGCCTAGCGGGAGCTACGAGCAGTACTTC
V: TRBV5-1; D: TRBD1; J: TRBJ1-5; size: -; CDR3: CASSLGTGDQPQHF; DNA: TGCGCCAGCAGCTTAGGGACAGGGGATCAGCCCCAGCATTTT
V: TRBV28; D: TRBD1; J: TRBJ1-1; size: -; CDR3: CASSSGQGAPIEAFF; DNA: TGTGCCAGCAGTTCAGGACAGGGGGCCCCGATAGAAGCTTTCTTT
V: TRBV4-3; D: TRBD2; J: TRBJ2-1; size: -; CDR3: CASSQIGTSNNEQFF; DNA: TGCGCCAGCAGCCAAATCGGGACTAGCAACAATGAGCAGTTCTTC
V: TRBV12-3/TRBV12-4; D: -; J: TRBJ2-5; size: -; CDR3: CASSLVRETQYF; DNA: TGTGCCAGCAGTTTGGTTCGGGAGACCCAGTACTTC
V: TRBV18; D: TRBD1; J: TRBJ1-5; size: -; CDR3: CASSPNYRGEKQPQHF; DNA: TGTGCCAGCTCACCAAACTACAGGGGTGAAAAGCAGCCCCAGCATTTT
V: TRBV7-2; D: TRBD1; J: TRBJ2-5; size: -; CDR3: CASSHDRGETQYF; DNA: TGTGCCAGCAGCCACGACAGGGGTGAGACCCAGTACTTC
V: TRBV3-1/TRBV3-2; D: TRBD1; J: TRBJ1-5; size: -; CDR3: CASSRNRGPNQPQHF; DNA: TGTGCTAGCAGCCGTAACAGGGGGCCAAATCAGCCCCAGCATTTT
V: TRBV9; D: -; J: TRBJ2-1; size: -; CDR3: CASSEEGTGVREQFF; DNA: TGTGCCAGCAGCGAGGAGGGGACGGGGGTCAGGGAGCAGTTCTTC
V: TRBV4-2; D: TRBD2; J: TRBJ2-7; size: -; CDR3: CASSQSSGGAHEQYF; DNA: TGTGCCAGCAGCCAATCTAGCGGGGGGGCCCACGAGCAGTACTTC
V: TRBV16; D: -; J: TRBJ1-5; size: -; CDR3: CASSQSGVGDQPQHF; DNA: TGTGCCAGCAGCCAATCAGGGGTTGGTGATCAGCCCCAGCATTTT
V: TRBV7-8; D: -; J: TRBJ1-4; size: few; CDR3: CASSLGRSGSNEKLFF; DNA: TGTGCCAGCAGCTTAGGACGGTCAGGGTCTAATGAAAAACTGTTTTTT
V: TRBV5-4; D: TRBD2; J: TRBJ2-5; size: -; CDR3: CASSGTRQQETQYF; DNA: TGTGCCAGCAGCGGGACTAGGCAACAAGAGACCCAGTACTTC
V: TRBV5-1; D: -; J: TRBJ2-7; size: few; CDR3: CASSLNSAGSYEQYF; DNA: TGCGCCAGCAGCCTGAATTCGGCAGGCTCCTACGAGCAGTACTTC
V: TRBV27; D: TRBD1; J: TRBJ2-4; size: -; CDR3: CASSLVRGRGPKNIQYF; DNA: TGTGCCAGCAGTTTAGTTCGGGGCAGGGGGCCCAAAAACATTCAGTACTTC
V: TRBV5-1; D: -; J: TRBJ2-6; size: -; CDR3: CASSESSGANVLTF; DNA: TGCGCCAGCAGCGAGTCCTCTGGGGCCAACGTCCTGACTTTC
V: TRBV7-3; D: TRBD2; J: TRBJ2-3; size: -; CDR3: CASSFPRGDTDTQYF; DNA: TGTGCCAGCAGCTTTCCACGGGGGGACACAGATACGCAGTATTTT
V: TRBV24-1; D: -; J: TRBJ2-4; size: -; CDR3: CATSDPSNIQYF; DNA: TGTGCCACCAGTGACCCCTCGAACATTCAGTACTTC
V: TRBV12-3/TRBV12-4; D: -; J: TRBJ2-2; size: -; CDR3: CASDQRNTGELFF; DNA: TGTGCCAGCGACCAGCGGAACACCGGGGAGCTGTTTTTT
V: TRBV6-1; D: TRBD1; J: TRBJ2-7; size: -; CDR3: CASSEAGNLGQGRVWDEQYF; DNA: TGTGCCAGCAGTGAAGCGGGAAACCTGGGACAGGGAAGGGTTTGGGACGAGCAGTACTTC
V: TRBV11-2; D: TRBD2; J: TRBJ2-1; size: -; CDR3: CASSRLAGGYNEQFF; DNA: TGTGCCAGCAGCCGACTAGCGGGGGGCTACAATGAGCAGTTCTTC
V: TRBV7-9; D: -; J: TRBJ1-1; size: -; CDR3: CASSLGARADTEAFF; DNA: TGTGCCAGCAGCTTAGGGGCCAGGGCGGACACTGAAGCTTTCTTT
V: TRBV6-2/TRBV6-3; D: TRBD2; J: TRBJ2-1; size: -; CDR3: CASSTGLAGGKKFF; DNA: TGTGCCAGCAGTACGGGACTAGCGGGAGGGAAGAAGTTCTTC
V: TRBV3-1/TRBV3-2; D: -; J: TRBJ2-6; size: -; CDR3: CASSQQDVWSSGANVLTF; DNA: TGTGCCAGCAGCCAACAAGACGTATGGAGCTCTGGGGCCAACGTCCTGACTTTC
V: TRBV28; D: -; J: TRBJ1-4; size: -; CDR3: CASSFRQTYNEKLFF; DNA: TGTGCCAGCAGTTTCCGACAGACTTATAATGAAAAACTGTTTTTT
V: TRBV3-1/TRBV3-2; D: -; J: TRBJ1-4; size: few; CDR3: CASSQGSGSNEKLFF; DNA: TGTGCCAGCAGCCAAGGTAGTGGTTCAAATGAAAAACTGTTTTTT
V: TRBV19; D: TRBD1; J: TRBJ2-3; size: once; CDR3: CASRQRDSSTDTQYF; DNA: TGTGCCAGTAGGCAACGGGACAGTAGCACAGATACGCAGTATTTT
V: TRBV9; D: -; J: TRBJ2-3; size: -; CDR3: CASSVGAQVGDTQYF; DNA: TGTGCCAGCAGCGTAGGGGCGCAGGTAGGAGATACGCAGTATTTT
V: TRBV11-2; D: TRBD2; J: TRBJ2-7; size: few; CDR3: CASSLTSGVYEQYF; DNA: TGTGCCAGCAGCTTAACTAGCGGAGTCTACGAGCAGTACTTC